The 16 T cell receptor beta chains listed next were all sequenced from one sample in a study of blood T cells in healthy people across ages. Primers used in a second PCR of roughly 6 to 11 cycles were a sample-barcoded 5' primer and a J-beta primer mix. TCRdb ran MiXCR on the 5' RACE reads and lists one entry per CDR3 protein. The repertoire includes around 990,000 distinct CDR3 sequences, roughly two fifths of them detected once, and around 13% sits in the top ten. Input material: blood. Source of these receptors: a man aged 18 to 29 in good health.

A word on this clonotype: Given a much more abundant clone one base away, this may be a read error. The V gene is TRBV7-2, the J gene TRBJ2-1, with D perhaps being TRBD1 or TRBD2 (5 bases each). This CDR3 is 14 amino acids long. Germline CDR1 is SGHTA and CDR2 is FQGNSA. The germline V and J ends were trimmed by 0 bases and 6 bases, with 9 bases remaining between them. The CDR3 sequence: CASSLARDANEQFF. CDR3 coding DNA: TGTGCCAGCAGCTTAGCCAGGGACGCCAATGAGCAGTTCTTC.

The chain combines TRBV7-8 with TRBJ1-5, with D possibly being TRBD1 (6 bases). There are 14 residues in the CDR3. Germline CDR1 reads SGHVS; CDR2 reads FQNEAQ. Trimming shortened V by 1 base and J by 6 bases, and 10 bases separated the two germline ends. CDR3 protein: CASSLGGRGQPQHF. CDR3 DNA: TGTGCCAGCAGCTTAGGTGGCAGGGGTCAGCCCCAGCATTTT.

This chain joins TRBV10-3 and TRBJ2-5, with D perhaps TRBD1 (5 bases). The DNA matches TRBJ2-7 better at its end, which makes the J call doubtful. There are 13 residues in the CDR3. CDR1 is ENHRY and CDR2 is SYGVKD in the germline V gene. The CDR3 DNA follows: TGTGCCATCAGTTCGGGCAGGGATAACGAGCAGTACTTC. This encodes CAISSGRDNEQYF.

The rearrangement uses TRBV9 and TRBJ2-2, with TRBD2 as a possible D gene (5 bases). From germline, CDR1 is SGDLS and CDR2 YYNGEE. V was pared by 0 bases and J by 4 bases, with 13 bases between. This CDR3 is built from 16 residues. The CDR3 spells CASSVVDGVGTGELFF. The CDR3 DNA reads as TGTGCCAGCAGCGTAGTGGACGGGGTCGGCACCGGGGAGCTGTTTTTT. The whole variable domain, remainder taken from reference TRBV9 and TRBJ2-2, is DSGVTQTPKHLITATGQRVTLRCSPRSGDLSVYWYQQSLDQGLQFLIQYYNGEERAKGNILERFSAQQFPDLHSELNLSSLELGDSALYFCASSVVDGVGTGELFFGEGSRLTVL.

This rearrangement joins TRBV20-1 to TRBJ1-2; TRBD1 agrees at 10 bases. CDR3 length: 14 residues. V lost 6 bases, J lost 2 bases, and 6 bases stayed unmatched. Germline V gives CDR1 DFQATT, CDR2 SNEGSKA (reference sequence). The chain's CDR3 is CSAKTGGKNYGYTF. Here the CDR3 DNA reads TGCAGTGCAAAGACAGGGGGCAAGAACTATGGCTACACCTTC.

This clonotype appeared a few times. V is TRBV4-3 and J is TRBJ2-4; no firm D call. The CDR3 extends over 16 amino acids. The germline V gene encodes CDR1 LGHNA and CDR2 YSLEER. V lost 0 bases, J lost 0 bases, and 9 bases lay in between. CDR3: CASSQDETRAKNIQYF. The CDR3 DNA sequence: TGCGCCAGCAGCCAAGATGAGACCCGAGCCAAAAACATTCAGTACTTC.

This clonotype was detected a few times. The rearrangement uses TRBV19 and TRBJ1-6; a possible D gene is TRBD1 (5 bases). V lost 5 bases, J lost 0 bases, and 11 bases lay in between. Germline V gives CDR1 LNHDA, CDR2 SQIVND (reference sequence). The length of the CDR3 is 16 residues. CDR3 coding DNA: TGTGCCAGTAGTCGGACACCAAACTCCTATAATTCACCCCTCCACTTT. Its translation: CASSRTPNSYNSPLHF. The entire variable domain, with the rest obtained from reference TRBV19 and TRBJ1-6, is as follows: DGGITQSPKYLFRKEGQNVTLSCEQNLNHDAMYWYRQDPGQGLRLIYYSQIVNDFQKGDIAEGYSVSREKKESFPLTVTSAQKNPTAFYLCASSRTPNSYNSPLHFGNGTRLTVT.

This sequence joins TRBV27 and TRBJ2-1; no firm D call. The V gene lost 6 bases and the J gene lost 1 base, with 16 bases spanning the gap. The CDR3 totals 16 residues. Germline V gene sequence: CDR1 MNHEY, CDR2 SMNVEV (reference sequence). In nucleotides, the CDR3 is TGTGCCAGCAGGACCGTGACTGGCCGGTCCTACAATGAGCAGTTCTTC. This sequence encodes CASRTVTGRSYNEQFF.

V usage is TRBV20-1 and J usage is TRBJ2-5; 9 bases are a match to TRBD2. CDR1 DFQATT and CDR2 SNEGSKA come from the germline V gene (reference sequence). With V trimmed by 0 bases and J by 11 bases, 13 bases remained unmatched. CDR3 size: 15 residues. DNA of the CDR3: TGCAGTGCTAGAGAAGCGGGGGGCCGCAACAATGAGCAGTACTTC. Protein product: CSAREAGGRNNEQYF.

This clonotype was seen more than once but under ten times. DNA for the CDR3: TGTGCCAGCAGTACGTCCGATAACACTGAAGCTTTCTTT. Translation gives CASSTSDNTEAFF. The chain joins TRBV12-3 or TRBV12-4 to TRBJ1-1, with unresolved D. This CDR3 contains 13 residues. V was clipped by 5 bases and J by 2 bases, with 9 bases between them.

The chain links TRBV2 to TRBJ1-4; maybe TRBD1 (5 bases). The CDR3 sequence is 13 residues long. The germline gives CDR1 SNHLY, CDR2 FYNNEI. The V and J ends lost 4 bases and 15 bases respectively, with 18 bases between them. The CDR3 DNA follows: TGTGCCAGCAGTGGGACACCCGATTTAGGGATGTTTTTT. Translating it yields CASSGTPDLGMFF.

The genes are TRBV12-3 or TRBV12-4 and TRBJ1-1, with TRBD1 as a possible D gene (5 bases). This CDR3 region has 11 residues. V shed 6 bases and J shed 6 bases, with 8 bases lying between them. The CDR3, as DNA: TGTGCCAGCAGGGGGGTAGCTGAAGCTTTCTTT. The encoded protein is CASRGVAEAFF.

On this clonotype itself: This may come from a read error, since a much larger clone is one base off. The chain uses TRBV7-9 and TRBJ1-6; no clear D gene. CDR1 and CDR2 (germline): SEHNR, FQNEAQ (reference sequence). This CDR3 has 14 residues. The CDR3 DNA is TGTGCCAACAGCTTAGGTCAGCTAAATTCACCCCTCCACTTT. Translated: CANSLGQLNSPLHF.

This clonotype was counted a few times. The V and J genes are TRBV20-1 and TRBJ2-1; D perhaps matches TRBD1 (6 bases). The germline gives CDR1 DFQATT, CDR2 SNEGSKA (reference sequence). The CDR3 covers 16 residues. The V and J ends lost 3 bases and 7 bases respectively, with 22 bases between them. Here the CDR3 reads CSARPEEDTQGNEQFF. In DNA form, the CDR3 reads TGCAGTGCTAGGCCCGAGGAGGACACCCAGGGGAATGAGCAGTTCTTC.

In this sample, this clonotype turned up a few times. The CDR3 DNA reads as TGTGCTAGTATGAGGACAGCCGGAGGCAATCAGCCCCAGCATTTT. Translation: CASMRTAGGNQPQHF. The rearrangement uses TRBV12-5 and TRBJ1-5; D perhaps matches TRBD1 (6 bases). CDR3 length: 15 residues. Per the germline V gene, CDR1 is LGHNT and CDR2 is FRNRAP. Trimming stripped 8 bases from V and 2 bases from J, with 16 bases between.

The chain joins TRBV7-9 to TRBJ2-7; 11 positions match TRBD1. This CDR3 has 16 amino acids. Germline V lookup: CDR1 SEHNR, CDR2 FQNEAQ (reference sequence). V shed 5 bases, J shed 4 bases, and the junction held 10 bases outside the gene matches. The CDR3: CASSILRDRGSYEQYF. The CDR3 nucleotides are TGTGCCAGCAGCATCCTCCGGGACAGGGGGAGTTACGAGCAGTACTTC.